Reported below is one T cell receptor beta chain. As yet, its antigen is unknown. In the same sample, other DNA sequences code for this CDR3. Terminally differentiated effector memory CD45RA+ cells were excluded by CCR7 positive selection of CD45RO-negative cells. These data come from a study of shared clonotypes between healthy human individuals. Study at large: The cohort had a couple of women and three men, ages 18 to 49. Whole-study results and caveats: Generation probabilities were higher for clonotypes shared across all four sorted-subset donors than for unshared ones. Clonotype sharing among donors was expected to depend on sequencing depth.

Per sorted-subset replicate PCR, input was 200 to 250 ng DNA, representing tens of thousands of T cell genomes. TCRdb's table, derived via immunoSEQ multiplex PCR, lists solely in-frame clones and lacks some. Found here are millions of clones, around 96% of them singletons; the top ten hold roughly 1.1%. The TCR comes from a man between 18 and 29 years old in good health. The sample taken for sequencing was naive CD8+ T cells sorted from blood.

The CDR3 here is CASSPYPTDTQYF. CDR3 nucleotides: TGTGCCAGCAGCCCTTACCCCACAGATACGCAGTATTTT. The chain recombines TRBV27 with TRBJ2-3; the D is unclear. The CDR3 loop spans 13 amino acids. V dropped 6 bases and J dropped 2 bases, with 9 bases sitting between them. Germline CDR1 reads MNHEY; CDR2 reads SMNVEV (reference sequence).